The 20 T cell receptor beta chains given below trace back to one sample, sequenced in a study of blood T cell repertoires in COVID-19. Sequencing was performed with immunoSEQ multiplex PCR; in TCRdb, only in-frame clones are kept and a portion is missing. Among roughly 86,000 clones listed, 85% to 90% were seen once. The source material was peripheral blood. The receptors shown here come from a man aged 40-55 years with acute or convalescent COVID-19.

This clone was observed a few times. This chain joins TRBV20-1 and TRBJ2-7; unclear D gene. Per germline, CDR1 DFQATT and CDR2 SNEGSKA (reference sequence). The CDR3 consists of 11 residues. V lost 2 bases and J 2 bases, leaving 4 bases between the germline ends. This CDR3 is CSARLAYEQYF. The CDR3 region has the DNA TGCAGTGCTAGACTCGCCTACGAGCAGTACTTC.

There are many counts of this clone. The chain uses TRBV7-8 and TRBJ1-2, with 11 positions matching TRBD1. CDR3 length: 16 amino acids. Germline lookup yields CDR1 SGHVS and CDR2 FQNEAQ. With 5 bases clipped from V and 0 bases from J, the junction kept 5 bases outside the gene matches. In DNA form, the CDR3 reads TGTGCCAGCAGCCACGGACAGGGGGCTGCTAACTATGGCTACACCTTC. Encoded protein: CASSHGQGAANYGYTF.

This clone was recorded a few times. The chain combines TRBV19 with TRBJ1-3, with D uncertain. V lost 4 bases and J lost 2, with 9 bases in between. This CDR3 is built from 14 residues. Germline CDR1 and CDR2: LNHDA and SQIVND (reference sequence). The CDR3 sequence is CASSRETAGNTIYF. The CDR3 DNA follows: TGTGCCAGTAGTAGGGAGACCGCTGGAAACACCATATATTTT.

The J gene is TRBJ2-1, the V gene TRBV11-2; 10 positions agree with TRBD2. CDR3 length: 17 amino acids. Germline trimming cut 0 bases from V and 9 bases from J; bases unmatched to any gene: 11. Looked up from germline, CDR1 is SGHAT and CDR2 is FQNNGV. CDR3: CASSLDENSGGAGEQFF. DNA of the CDR3: TGTGCCAGCAGCTTAGATGAAAACAGCGGGGGGGCAGGTGAGCAGTTCTTC. Looking up the rest from reference TRBV11-2 and TRBJ2-1 gives the full variable domain: EAGVAQSPRYKIIEKRQSVAFWCNPISGHATLYWYQQILGQGPKLLIQFQNNGVVDDSQLPKDRFSAERLKGVDSTLKIQPAKLEDSAVYLCASSLDENSGGAGEQFFGPGTRLTVL.

This chain uses TRBV5-1 with TRBJ2-7, with 8 bases that match TRBD1. The length of the CDR3 is 14 residues. Germline V gives CDR1 SGHRS, CDR2 YFSETQ. The ends lost 4 bases at V and 2 bases at J; junction bases unmatched: 5. The chain's CDR3 is CASSGTGYAYEQYF. For the CDR3, the DNA is TGCGCCAGCAGCGGGACAGGATATGCCTACGAGCAGTACTTC.

This clone occurred once. The chain has TRBV11-2 and TRBJ2-7; no reliable D call. The CDR3 spans 11 residues. Looked up from germline, CDR1 is SGHAT and CDR2 is FQNNGV. V was pared by 3 bases and J by 2 bases, with 2 bases between. CDR3 nucleotides: TGTGCCAGCAGCTTCACCTACGAGCAGTACTTC. Its translation is CASSFTYEQYF.

CDR3 sequence: CASSRAGTGLGSNQPQHF. CDR3 coding DNA: TGTGCCAGCAGTCGAGCCGGGACAGGGTTAGGTAGCAATCAGCCCCAGCATTTT. The rearrangement uses TRBV27 and TRBJ1-5; 9 bases align to TRBD1. Germline CDR1 is MNHEY and CDR2 is SMNVEV (reference sequence). J was trimmed by 0 bases and V by 5 bases; bases with no gene match: 11. This CDR3 contains 18 residues.

The table lists this clone with a few counts. The chain carries TRBV19 and TRBJ1-1; D possibly corresponds to TRBD1 (6 bases). Per the germline V gene, CDR1 is LNHDA and CDR2 is SQIVND (reference sequence). The CDR3 is 15 residues long. V shed 8 bases and J shed 0 bases, with 16 bases lying between them. The CDR3 sequence is CASGFPGTLNTEAFF. DNA of the CDR3: TGTGCCAGTGGGTTTCCGGGGACACTGAACACTGAAGCTTTCTTT.

The V call is TRBV30, the J call TRBJ2-3; 13 bases agree with TRBD2. The ends lost 5 bases at V and 2 bases at J; junction bases unmatched: 1. Germline CDR1 GTSNPN, CDR2 SVGIG (reference sequence). The CDR3 has 14 residues. CDR3 nucleotides: TGTGCCTGGGGGACTAGCGGGAACACAGATACGCAGTATTTT. Its translation is CAWGTSGNTDTQYF.

The chain recombines TRBV6-5 with TRBJ1-1; D may be TRBD1 (5 bases). Trimming left V 4 bases short and J 3 bases short, with 18 bases between. Germline V gene lookup returns CDR1 MNHEY and CDR2 SVGAGI. The CDR3 loop spans 16 amino acids. Here the CDR3 DNA reads TGTGCCAGCAGTTGGGGGGGTGGGTCAGGCCACACTGAAGCTTTCTTT. This gives the protein CASSWGGGSGHTEAFF.

The chain recombines TRBV5-1 with TRBJ1-5; 8 positions agree with TRBD1. The CDR3 has 14 amino acids. V was pared by 3 bases and J by 2 bases, with 1 base of the junction left unmatched. Germline values: CDR1 SGHRS, CDR2 YFSETQ. CDR3 nucleotide sequence: TGCGCCAGCAGCTCGACAGGGGGCAATCAGCCCCAGCATTTT. This translates into CASSSTGGNQPQHF.

The chain uses TRBV15 and TRBJ2-5; the D gene is possibly TRBD2 (6 bases). This CDR3 comprises 14 residues. CDR1 and CDR2 (germline): LNHNV, YYDKDF (reference sequence). The germline V and J ends were trimmed by 1 base and 3 bases, with 9 bases remaining between them. Here the CDR3 reads CATSRVWREETQYF. DNA of the CDR3: TGTGCCACCAGCAGAGTATGGAGGGAAGAGACCCAGTACTTC.

The chain carries TRBV5-5 and TRBJ1-2; possible D gene TRBD1, 5 bases. This CDR3 region has 13 residues. Trimming took off 4 bases at V and 1 base at J, with 8 bases between the two ends. The germline V gene has CDR1 SGHKS and CDR2 YYEKEE (reference sequence). The CDR3 nucleotides read TGTGCCAGCAGCCGAGACAGTAACTATGGCTACACCTTC. Protein: CASSRDSNYGYTF.

This chain joins TRBV19 and TRBJ2-1, with 9 bases matching TRBD2. Germline V gives CDR1 LNHDA, CDR2 SQIVND (reference sequence). The trim removed 7 bases at V and 0 bases at J, leaving 4 bases unmatched. CDR3 length: 15 residues. As DNA, the CDR3 is TGTGCCAGTACCAAGACTAGCGGCTCCTACAATGAGCAGTTCTTC. It is translated as CASTKTSGSYNEQFF.

The rearrangement links TRBV6-4 to TRBJ1-2, with TRBD1 identical over 8 bases. Losses at the gene ends were 5 bases for V and 8 bases for J; bases not matched to a gene: 7. CDR3 length: 13 amino acids. Germline CDR1 and CDR2: MRHNA and SNTAGT. The CDR3 sequence: CASSKDRGGGYTF. Written as DNA, the CDR3 is TGTGCCAGCAGTAAAGACAGGGGCGGGGGCTACACCTTC.

The count of this clone is one. The rearrangement uses TRBV9 and TRBJ1-1; D perhaps matches TRBD1 (6 bases). V was trimmed by 0 bases and J by 0 bases, leaving 9 bases between them. The CDR3 totals 15 residues. Germline values: CDR1 SGDLS, CDR2 YYNGEE. DNA for the CDR3: TGTGCCAGCAGCGTAGGCGGGGGCATGAACACTGAAGCTTTCTTT. Translated: CASSVGGGMNTEAFF.

This clone was observed once. V is TRBV27 and J is TRBJ2-3; 7 positions agree with TRBD2. CDR3 length: 15 amino acids. V lost 8 bases and J lost 4; bases outside the gene matches: 12. Per the germline V gene, CDR1 is MNHEY and CDR2 is SMNVEV (reference sequence). The CDR3 sequence: CASGPWRGSADTQYF. CDR3 coding DNA: TGTGCCAGCGGCCCCTGGCGGGGGAGTGCAGATACGCAGTATTTT.

The chain has TRBV25-1 and TRBJ1-4; 8 nucleotides align to TRBD1. V trimming: 9 bases; J trimming: 7 bases; junction bases outside the gene matches: 13. The CDR3 length is 15 residues. CDR1 is MGHDK, CDR2 SYGVNS, per germline. CDR3 in amino acids: CARIPEGDRGEKLFF. CDR3 nucleotides: TGTGCCAGGATCCCCGAGGGAGACAGGGGTGAAAAACTGTTTTTT. Full variable domain (outside the CDR3, taken from reference TRBV25-1 and TRBJ1-4): EADIYQTPRYLVIGTGKKITLECSQTMGHDKMYWYQQDPGMELHLIHYSYGVNSTEKGDLSSESTVSRIRTEHFPLTLESARPSHTSQYLCARIPEGDRGEKLFFGSGTQLSVL.

This chain joins TRBV27 and TRBJ2-7, with D perhaps TRBD2 (5 bases). Germline CDR1 MNHEY, CDR2 SMNVEV (reference sequence). Trimming cost V 3 bases and J 3 bases, with 6 bases left between them. The CDR3 sequence is 12 residues long. The CDR3: CASSFRDYEQYF. In DNA form, the CDR3 reads TGTGCCAGCAGTTTCCGGGACTACGAGCAGTACTTC.

The V gene is TRBV20-1, the J gene TRBJ1-1; 8 bases match TRBD1. Germline V lookup: CDR1 DFQATT, CDR2 SNEGSKA (reference sequence). V shed 3 bases and J 7 bases; nucleotides not matched to a gene: 10. The CDR3 loop spans 14 amino acids. CDR3 amino acids: CSASRGQGLVEAFF. CDR3 DNA: TGCAGTGCTAGTAGAGGACAGGGTTTAGTTGAAGCTTTCTTT.